This is a list of T cell receptor beta chains from one sample in a study of vaccination and CD4 T cells after COVID-19. For these receptors, no antigen is known. TCRdb reprocessed the PCR reads with MiXCR, giving one entry per CDR3 protein. The sample has roughly 13,000 distinct CDR3 sequences, about 60% seen once. The sample taken for sequencing was CD4+ T cells from blood, cultured in vitro. Receptors originate from a human donor who had recovered from COVID-19. CDR3s include the opening cysteine and the closing phenylalanine or tryptophan. Fields, in order: clone size, V gene, J gene, D gene, CDR3 DNA, CDR3 protein. A D gene is named only where the DNA matches it firmly. A clone size is listed for some rows: how often the clone was seen (once, few, many), or a class if it is expanded.

NA	TRBV24-1	TRBJ2-1	NA	TGTGCCACCAGTGATTTTGGGGGCGGAAACTCCTACAATGAGCAGTTCTTC	CATSDFGGGNSYNEQFF
NA	TRBV12-3/TRBV12-4	TRBJ1-1	NA	TGTGCCAGCAGCGCCCAGGGTGGGCCTTTCTTT	CASSAQGGPFF
NA	TRBV5-1	TRBJ1-1	NA	TGCGCCAGCAGCTTGGGGGCAGGGGAGGGTGAAGCTTTCTTT	CASSLGAGEGEAFF
few	TRBV7-8	TRBJ1-1	NA	TGTGCCAGCAGCTTAGGCTTGACAGAGAACACTGAAGCTTTCTTT	CASSLGLTENTEAFF
NA	TRBV27	TRBJ2-5	NA	TGTGCCAGCAGGATCGGGGGTGGAGAGACCCAGTACTTC	CASRIGGGETQYF
few	TRBV21-1	TRBJ2-1	NA	TGTGCCAGCAGCTGTGACGGGGTTAGCTCCTACAATGAGCAGTTCTTC	CASSCDGVSSYNEQFF
few	TRBV2	TRBJ1-1	TRBD1	TGTGCCAGCAAAGCTGGACAGGGAGTAATGAACACTGAGGCTTTCTTT	CASKAGQGVMNTEAFF
NA	TRBV12-3/TRBV12-4	TRBJ2-1	NA	TGTGCCAGCAGTTTAGCGGGGGGAACCCCCTACAATGAGCAGTTCTTC	CASSLAGGTPYNEQFF
NA	TRBV30	TRBJ1-2	NA	TGTGCCTGGAGTGCACAGGTCTTCTTGGGAGATGGCTACACCTTC	CAWSAQVFLGDGYTF
NA	TRBV21-1	TRBJ2-7	NA	TGTGCCAGCAGCGGACACAGGGTGCATAACGAGCAGTACTTC	CASSGHRVHNEQYF
NA	TRBV6-1	TRBJ1-5	TRBD1	TGTGCCAGCACTGGACAGGGAATAACTAGCAATCAGCCCCAGCATTTT	CASTGQGITSNQPQHF
few	TRBV24-1	TRBJ2-3	NA	TGTGCCACCAGTGATCCGGGGAGACACCAGGATACGCAGTATTTT	CATSDPGRHQDTQYF
once	TRBV20-1	TRBJ1-1	NA	TGCAGTGCTAACGAAGGGGAGAACACTGAAGCTTTCTTT	CSANEGENTEAFF
NA	TRBV6-1	TRBJ1-4	NA	TGTGCCAGCAGCAGGGAGGGGACTAATGAAAAACTGTTTTTT	CASSREGTNEKLFF
few	TRBV20-1	TRBJ1-2	TRBD1	TGCAGTGCTGCCGGACAGGGTAATGGCTACACCTTC	CSAAGQGNGYTF
NA	TRBV30	TRBJ2-5	NA	TGTGCCGCAGGGGAAGAGACCCAGTACTTC	CAAGEETQYF
NA	TRBV5-1	TRBJ1-1	NA	TGCGCCAGCAGCTTAATGGGGGAGAGGAACACTGAAGCTTTCTTT	CASSLMGERNTEAFF
NA	TRBV27	TRBJ2-1	TRBD2	TGTGCCAGCAGTCGTCGACTAGCGGCCAGGAGGATCCCCTACAATGAGCAGTTCTTC	CASSRRLAARRIPYNEQFF
NA	TRBV27	TRBJ2-3	NA	TGTGCCAGCAGGCAGCGTTGGGGAAATACGCAGTATTTT	CASRQRWGNTQYF
NA	TRBV2	TRBJ1-5	NA	TGTGCCAGCAGTGAGGGTGAGGCGACCAGGGGGCCCCAGCATTTT	CASSEGEATRGPQHF
NA	TRBV20-1	TRBJ2-1	TRBD2	TGCAGTGCTAGAGGACTAGCGGGAGGGCCGGTGGACAATGAGCAGTTCTTC	CSARGLAGGPVDNEQFF
NA	TRBV6-2/TRBV6-3	TRBJ2-2	NA	TGTGCCAGCAGTTCTGGAGGGTCCGACACCGGGGAGCTGTTTTTT	CASSSGGSDTGELFF
NA	TRBV12-3/TRBV12-4	TRBJ1-2	NA	TGTGCCAGCCGGCGGGACCCTCCGAACTATGGCTACACCTTC	CASRRDPPNYGYTF
NA	TRBV7-6	TRBJ1-1	NA	TGTGCCAGCAGCCGCCGGTCGGGGAGTGAAGCTTTCTTT	CASSRRSGSEAFF
few	TRBV6-1	TRBJ1-1	NA	TGTGCCAGCGTGAGGGCATCGGATGAAGCTTTCTTT	CASVRASDEAFF
NA	TRBV27	TRBJ2-5	TRBD2	TGTGCCAGCAGTTTCACTAGCGGGAGTCAGACCCAGTACTTC	CASSFTSGSQTQYF
once	TRBV2	TRBJ1-2	NA	TGTGCCAGCAGTGAAGATTCCGGCGGTAACTATGGCTACACCTTC	CASSEDSGGNYGYTF
once	TRBV9	TRBJ1-2	NA	TGTGCCAGCAGCGTAGACCCAGATAACTATGGCTACACCTTC	CASSVDPDNYGYTF
NA	TRBV6-5	TRBJ1-2	NA	TGTGCCAGCAGTTACTCGGGCAGGGGTAATGGCTACACCTTC	CASSYSGRGNGYTF
NA	TRBV5-1	TRBJ2-7	NA	TGCGCCAGCAGCTTGGCCCTGGGGCCAAGGGCCGAGCAGTACTTC	CASSLALGPRAEQYF
few	TRBV20-1	TRBJ2-1	NA	TGCAGTGCTCCCCACGTCTTGAAAAGGGATGAGCAGTTCTTC	CSAPHVLKRDEQFF
few	TRBV6-1	TRBJ1-1	TRBD1	TGTGCCAGCAGTGAAGGGGACAGGGGTAAAGCTTTCTTT	CASSEGDRGKAFF
NA	TRBV6-1	TRBJ1-3	NA	TGTGCCAGCACCGAGAGGCGAGGGCCCGCTGGAAACACCATATATTTT	CASTERRGPAGNTIYF
NA	TRBV6-2/TRBV6-3	TRBJ1-5	NA	TGTGCCAGCAAGAGGGGGGCGAGCAATCAGCCCCAGCATTTT	CASKRGASNQPQHF
NA	TRBV7-6	TRBJ1-3	NA	TGTGCCAGCAGCTATGAAACAGGGTCTGGAAACACCATATATTTT	CASSYETGSGNTIYF
few	TRBV12-3/TRBV12-4	TRBJ2-5	NA	TGTGCCAGCAGTCCGGGGGGACTGCAGGGGGGGGGAGAGACCCAGTACTTC	CASSPGGLQGGGETQYF
NA	TRBV19	TRBJ2-7	NA	TGTGCCACAACACGGGGCTTCCCCTACGAGCAGTACTTC	CATTRGFPYEQYF